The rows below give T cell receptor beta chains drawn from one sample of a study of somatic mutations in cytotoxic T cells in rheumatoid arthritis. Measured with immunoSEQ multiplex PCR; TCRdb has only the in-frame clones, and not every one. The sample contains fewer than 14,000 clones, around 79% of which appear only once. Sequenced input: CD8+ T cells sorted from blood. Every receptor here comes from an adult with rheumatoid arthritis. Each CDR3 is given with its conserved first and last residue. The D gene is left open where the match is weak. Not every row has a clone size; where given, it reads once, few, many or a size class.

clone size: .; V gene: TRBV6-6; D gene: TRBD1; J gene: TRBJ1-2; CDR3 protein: CASSYSAGGDGYTF; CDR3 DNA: TGTGCCAGCAGTTACTCGGCAGGGGGCGACGGCTACACCTTC
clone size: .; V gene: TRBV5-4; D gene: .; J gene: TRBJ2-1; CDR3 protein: CASSLDPVDTYNEQFF; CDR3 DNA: TGTGCCAGCAGCTTGGATCCGGTGGACACCTACAATGAGCAGTTCTTC
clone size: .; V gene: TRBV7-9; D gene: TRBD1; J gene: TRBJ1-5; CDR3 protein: CASSPFTGGNQPQHF; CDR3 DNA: TGTGCCAGCAGCCCCTTCACAGGGGGCAATCAGCCCCAGCATTTT
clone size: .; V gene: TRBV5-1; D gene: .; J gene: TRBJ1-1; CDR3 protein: CASSLLTGEAFF; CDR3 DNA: TGCGCCAGCAGCTTGTTGACAGGTGAAGCTTTCTTT
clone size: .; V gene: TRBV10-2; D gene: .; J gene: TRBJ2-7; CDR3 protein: CASSPGFTYEQYF; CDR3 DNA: TGCGCCAGCAGTCCCGGATTCACCTACGAGCAGTACTTC
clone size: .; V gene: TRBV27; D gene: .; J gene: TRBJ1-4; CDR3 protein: CASRPSLGGRTNEKLFF; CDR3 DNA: TGTGCCAGCAGGCCTTCCCTGGGGGGGCGGACTAATGAAAAACTGTTTTTT
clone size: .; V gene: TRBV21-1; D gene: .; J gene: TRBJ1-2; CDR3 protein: CASSKGGRGRGTDTF; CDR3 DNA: TGTGCCAGCAGCAAAGGGGGTAGGGGGAGGGGGACCGACACCTTC
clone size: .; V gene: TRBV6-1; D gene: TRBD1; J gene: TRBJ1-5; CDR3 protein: CASSGWTGDNQPQHF; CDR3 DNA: TGTGCCAGCAGTGGATGGACAGGGGACAATCAGCCCCAGCATTTT
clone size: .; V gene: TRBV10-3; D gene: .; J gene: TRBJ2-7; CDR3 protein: CAISEHYEQYF; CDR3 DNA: TGTGCCATCAGTGAACACTACGAGCAGTACTTC
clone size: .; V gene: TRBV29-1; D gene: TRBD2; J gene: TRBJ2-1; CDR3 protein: CSVGTRNEQFF; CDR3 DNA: TGCAGCGTTGGGACTAGGAATGAGCAGTTCTTC
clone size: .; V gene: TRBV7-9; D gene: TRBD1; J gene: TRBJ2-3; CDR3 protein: CASSFTLRQGADTQYF; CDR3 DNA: TGTGCCAGCAGCTTCACCCTCCGACAGGGGGCAGATACGCAGTATTTT
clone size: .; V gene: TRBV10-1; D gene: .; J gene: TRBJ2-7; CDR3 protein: CASSESGLKEQYF; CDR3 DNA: TGCGCCAGCAGTGAGTCCGGGTTAAAAGAGCAGTACTTC
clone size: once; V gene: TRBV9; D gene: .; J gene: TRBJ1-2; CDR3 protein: CASSVEVQAVANYGYTF; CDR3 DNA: TGTGCCAGCAGCGTAGAGGTCCAAGCGGTAGCTAACTATGGCTACACCTTC
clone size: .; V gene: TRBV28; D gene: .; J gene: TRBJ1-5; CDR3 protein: CASRDQQGLSNQPQHF; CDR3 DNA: TGTGCCAGCAGGGATCAACAAGGACTGAGCAATCAGCCCCAGCATTTT
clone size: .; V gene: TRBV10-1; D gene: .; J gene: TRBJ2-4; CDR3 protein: CASSDGRSKNIQYF; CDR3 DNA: TGCGCCAGCAGTGATGGCCGGAGTAAAAACATTCAGTACTTC
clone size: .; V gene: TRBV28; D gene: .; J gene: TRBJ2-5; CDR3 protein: CASSSTLSPAQYF; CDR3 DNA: TGTGCCAGCAGTTCCACTTTATCTCCTGCCCAGTACTTC
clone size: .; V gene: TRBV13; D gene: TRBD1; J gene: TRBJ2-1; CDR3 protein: CASSLGTGGYNEQFF; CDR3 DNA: TGTGCCAGCAGCCTCGGGACAGGGGGCTACAATGAGCAGTTCTTC
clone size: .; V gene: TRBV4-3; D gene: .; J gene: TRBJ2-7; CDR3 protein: CASSQELGVGYEQYF; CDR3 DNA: TGCGCCAGCAGCCAAGAACTGGGTGTGGGCTACGAGCAGTACTTC
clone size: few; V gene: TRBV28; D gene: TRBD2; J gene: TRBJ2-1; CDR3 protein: CASGTSGEYTYNEQFF; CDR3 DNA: TGTGCCAGCGGGACTAGCGGGGAGTATACCTACAATGAGCAGTTCTTC
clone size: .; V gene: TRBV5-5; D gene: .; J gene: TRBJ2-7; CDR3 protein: CASSLQRSSYEQYF; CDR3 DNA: TGTGCCAGCAGCTTGCAGCGGAGCTCCTACGAGCAGTACTTC
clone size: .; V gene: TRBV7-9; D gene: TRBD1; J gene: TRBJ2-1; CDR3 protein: CASSLGMDRGRDEQFF; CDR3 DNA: TGTGCCAGCAGCTTAGGAATGGACAGGGGGCGCGATGAGCAGTTCTTC
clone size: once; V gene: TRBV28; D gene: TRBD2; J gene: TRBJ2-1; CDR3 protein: CASSSPGLVYNEQFF; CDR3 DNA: TGTGCCAGCAGTTCCCCCGGACTAGTCTACAATGAGCAGTTCTTC
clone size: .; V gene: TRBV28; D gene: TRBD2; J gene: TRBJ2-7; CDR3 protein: CATFSGDLYEQYF; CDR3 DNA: TGTGCCACCTTTAGCGGGGACCTCTACGAGCAGTACTTC
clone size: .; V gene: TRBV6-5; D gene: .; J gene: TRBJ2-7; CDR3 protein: CASSQGGRFTYEQYF; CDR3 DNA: TGTGCCAGCAGCCAAGGGGGACGATTCACCTACGAGCAGTACTTC
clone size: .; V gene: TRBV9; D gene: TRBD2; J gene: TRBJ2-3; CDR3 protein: CASTAPGLAASTDTQYF; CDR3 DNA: TGTGCCAGCACCGCCCCGGGACTAGCGGCTAGCACAGATACGCAGTATTTT
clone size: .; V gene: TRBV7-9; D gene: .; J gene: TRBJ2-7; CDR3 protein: CATVTVGYEQYF; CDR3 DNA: TGTGCCACCGTGACAGTTGGCTACGAGCAGTACTTC
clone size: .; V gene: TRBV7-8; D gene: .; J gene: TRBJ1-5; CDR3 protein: CASSSRQIYDLYSNQPQHF; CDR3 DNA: TGTGCCAGCAGCTCTCGACAGATCTATGACCTTTATAGCAATCAGCCCCAGCATTTT
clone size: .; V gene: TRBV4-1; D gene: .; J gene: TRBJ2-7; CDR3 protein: CASSQVVTASYEQYF; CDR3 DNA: TGCGCCAGCAGCCAAGTAGTAACAGCGTCCTACGAGCAGTACTTC
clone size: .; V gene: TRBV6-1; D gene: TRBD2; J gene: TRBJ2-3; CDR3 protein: CASSEEAGGPTDTQYF; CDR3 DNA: TGTGCCAGCAGTGAAGAAGCGGGGGGGCCTACAGATACGCAGTATTTT
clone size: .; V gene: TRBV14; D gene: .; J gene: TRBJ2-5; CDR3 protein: CASRRRGFRETQYF; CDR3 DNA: TGTGCCAGCAGGCGCCGGGGCTTTCGGGAGACCCAGTACTTC
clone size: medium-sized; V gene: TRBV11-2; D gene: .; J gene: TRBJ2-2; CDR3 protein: CASSLGTWNTGELFF; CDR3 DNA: TGTGCCAGCAGCTTGGGGACATGGAACACCGGGGAGCTGTTTTTT
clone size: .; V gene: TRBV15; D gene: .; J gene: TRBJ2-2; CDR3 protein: CATSRDEYINTGELFF; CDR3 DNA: TGTGCCACCAGCAGAGACGAGTATATCAACACCGGGGAGCTGTTTTTT
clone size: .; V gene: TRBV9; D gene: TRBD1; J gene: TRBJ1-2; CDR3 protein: CASSVGTGRRGYTF; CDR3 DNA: TGTGCCAGCAGCGTAGGGACAGGGAGGCGTGGCTACACCTTC
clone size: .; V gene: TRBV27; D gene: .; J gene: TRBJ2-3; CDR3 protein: CASRGWTDTQYF; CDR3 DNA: TGTGCCAGCAGGGGTTGGACAGATACGCAGTATTTT
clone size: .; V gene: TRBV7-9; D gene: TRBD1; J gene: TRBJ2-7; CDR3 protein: CASSIRDRAYEQYF; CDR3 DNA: TGTGCCAGCAGCATCCGGGACAGGGCATACGAGCAGTACTTC
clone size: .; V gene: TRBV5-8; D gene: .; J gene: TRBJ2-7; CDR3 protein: CASRESGLDEQYF; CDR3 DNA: TGTGCCAGCAGAGAATCCGGCCTGGACGAGCAGTACTTC
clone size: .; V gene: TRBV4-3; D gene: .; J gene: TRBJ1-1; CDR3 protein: CASSQVLTVLTEAFF; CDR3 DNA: TGCGCCAGCAGCCAAGTCTTGACAGTTCTGACTGAAGCTTTCTTT
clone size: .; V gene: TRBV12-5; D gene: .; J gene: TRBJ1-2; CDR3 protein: CASGFNRSYGYTF; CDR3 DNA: TGTGCTAGTGGTTTTAACAGGAGCTATGGCTACACCTTC
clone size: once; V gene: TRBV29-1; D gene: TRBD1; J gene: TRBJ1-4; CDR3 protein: CSVEGRTGTAEKLFF; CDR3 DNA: TGCAGCGTTGAAGGGCGGACAGGGACGGCGGAAAAACTGTTTTTT